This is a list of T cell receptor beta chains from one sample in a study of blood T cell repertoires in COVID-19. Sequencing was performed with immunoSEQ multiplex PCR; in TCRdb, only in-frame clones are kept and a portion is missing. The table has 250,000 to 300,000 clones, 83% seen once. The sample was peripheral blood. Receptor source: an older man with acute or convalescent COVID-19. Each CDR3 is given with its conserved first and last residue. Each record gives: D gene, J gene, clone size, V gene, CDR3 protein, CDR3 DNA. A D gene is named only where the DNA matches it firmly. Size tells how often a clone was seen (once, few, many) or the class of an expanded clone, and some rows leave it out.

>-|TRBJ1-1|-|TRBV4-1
CASSQMGLWTEAFF
TGCGCCAGCAGCCAAATGGGGCTGTGGACTGAAGCTTTCTTT
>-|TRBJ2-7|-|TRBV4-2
CASSAGSGGTYEQYF
TGTGCCAGCAGCGCCGGATCAGGGGGGACTTACGAGCAGTACTTC
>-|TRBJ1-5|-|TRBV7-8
CASSGVTGSQPQHF
TGTGCCAGCAGCGGAGTGACAGGCTCTCAGCCCCAGCATTTT
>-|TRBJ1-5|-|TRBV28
CASSPPGSNQPQHF
TGTGCCAGCAGCCCCCCAGGGAGCAATCAGCCCCAGCATTTT
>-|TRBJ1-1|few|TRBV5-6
CASSLQGPTSEAFF
TGTGCCAGCAGCTTGCAGGGTCCCACCTCTGAAGCTTTCTTT
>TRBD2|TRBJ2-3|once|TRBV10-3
CAISGDLAGSDTQYF
TGTGCCATCAGTGGGGACCTAGCGGGATCAGATACGCAGTATTTT
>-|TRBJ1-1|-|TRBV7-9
CASSLRDTRQEAFF
TGTGCCAGCAGCTTAAGGGACACCCGGCAGGAAGCTTTCTTT
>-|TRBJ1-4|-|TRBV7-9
CASSDGGLDEKLFF
TGTGCCAGCAGCGACGGAGGGTTGGATGAAAAACTGTTTTTT
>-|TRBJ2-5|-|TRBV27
CASSFAGPTETQYF
TGTGCCAGCAGTTTCGCGGGACCGACGGAGACCCAGTACTTC
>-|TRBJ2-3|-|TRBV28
CASSPTADTQYF
TGTGCCAGCAGTCCAACAGCAGATACGCAGTATTTT